A selection of T cell receptor beta chains follows, all from one sample in a study of CD8+ T cells in alopecia areata. Measured with immunoSEQ multiplex PCR; TCRdb has only the in-frame clones, and not every one. The sample has roughly 120,000 clones, 55% to 70% seen once. Sequencing input: CD4+ T cells sorted from blood. Receptors originate from a human donor in good health. CDR3s include the opening cysteine and the closing phenylalanine or tryptophan. Each record gives: J gene, D gene, CDR3 length, V gene, clone size, CDR3 DNA, CDR3 protein. The D gene is left open where the match is weak. Only some rows state a clone size, as once, few, many or a class for expanded clones.

j_call: TRBJ1-5
d_call: -
cdr3_length: 13
v_call: TRBV5-6
clone_size: -
cdr3_nt: TGTGCCAGCAGCCAGGACAGCGATCAGCCCCAGCATTTT
cdr3_aa: CASSQDSDQPQHF

j_call: TRBJ1-2
d_call: TRBD1
cdr3_length: 13
v_call: TRBV29-1
clone_size: -
cdr3_nt: TGCAGCGTCCGGACAGGGGAGGGCTATGGCTACACCTTC
cdr3_aa: CSVRTGEGYGYTF

j_call: TRBJ2-5
d_call: -
cdr3_length: 14
v_call: TRBV5-1
clone_size: -
cdr3_nt: TGCGCCAGCAGCTCCGGGGGGCCTGAGGAGACCCAGTACTTC
cdr3_aa: CASSSGGPEETQYF

j_call: TRBJ2-1
d_call: -
cdr3_length: 15
v_call: TRBV14
clone_size: -
cdr3_nt: TGTGCCAGCAGCCGCGGCCGGGGGATCCGCAATGAGCAGTTCTTC
cdr3_aa: CASSRGRGIRNEQFF

j_call: TRBJ1-3
d_call: -
cdr3_length: 13
v_call: TRBV4-1
clone_size: -
cdr3_nt: TGCGCCAGCAGCCAAGTCTTGGGAAACACCATATATTTT
cdr3_aa: CASSQVLGNTIYF

j_call: TRBJ2-2
d_call: -
cdr3_length: 13
v_call: TRBV19
clone_size: many
cdr3_nt: TGTGCCAGTAGTGTACAGGCCCAGGGGGAGCTGTTTTTT
cdr3_aa: CASSVQAQGELFF

j_call: TRBJ1-1
d_call: -
cdr3_length: 17
v_call: TRBV5-6
clone_size: -
cdr3_nt: TGTGCCAGCAGCTTGCCCGGGGACATCCGACAGAACACTGAAGCTTTCTTT
cdr3_aa: CASSLPGDIRQNTEAFF

j_call: TRBJ2-7
d_call: -
cdr3_length: 11
v_call: TRBV28
clone_size: -
cdr3_nt: TGTGCCAGCAGTTCATTCTACGAGCAGTACTTC
cdr3_aa: CASSSFYEQYF

j_call: TRBJ2-5
d_call: -
cdr3_length: 14
v_call: TRBV7-9
clone_size: -
cdr3_nt: TGTGCCAGCAGCCCCCGGGGGAGACAAGAGACCCAGTACTTC
cdr3_aa: CASSPRGRQETQYF

j_call: TRBJ1-2
d_call: -
cdr3_length: 14
v_call: TRBV7-6
clone_size: -
cdr3_nt: TGTGCCAGCAGCTTAACACGGGACATATTTGAATGGGCCTTC
cdr3_aa: CASSLTRDIFEWAF

j_call: TRBJ2-7
d_call: TRBD1
cdr3_length: 14
v_call: TRBV29-1
clone_size: -
cdr3_nt: TGCAGCCTTTCAAACCGGGGACAGTCCCGCGAGCAGTACTTC
cdr3_aa: CSLSNRGQSREQYF

j_call: TRBJ1-2
d_call: -
cdr3_length: 12
v_call: TRBV7-9
clone_size: -
cdr3_nt: TGTGCCAGCAGCTTGGGGGAAGGTGGCTACACCTTC
cdr3_aa: CASSLGEGGYTF

j_call: TRBJ2-3
d_call: -
cdr3_length: 13
v_call: TRBV6-1
clone_size: -
cdr3_nt: TGTGCCAGCAGTGAGGCCGTCGCAGATACGCAGTATTTT
cdr3_aa: CASSEAVADTQYF

j_call: TRBJ2-7
d_call: TRBD1
cdr3_length: 14
v_call: TRBV2
clone_size: -
cdr3_nt: TGTGCCAGCACCTACGACAGGGGGCTCTACGAGCAGTACTTC
cdr3_aa: CASTYDRGLYEQYF

j_call: TRBJ2-3
d_call: TRBD2
cdr3_length: 16
v_call: TRBV30
clone_size: -
cdr3_nt: TGTGCCTGGAGTCCCCCCACTAGCGGGGGGACAGATACGCAGTATTTT
cdr3_aa: CAWSPPTSGGTDTQYF

j_call: TRBJ1-1
d_call: -
cdr3_length: 13
v_call: TRBV7-2
clone_size: -
cdr3_nt: TGTGCCAGCAGCTGGGACGGAACCACTGAAGCTTTCTTT
cdr3_aa: CASSWDGTTEAFF

j_call: TRBJ2-5
d_call: -
cdr3_length: 12
v_call: TRBV7-9
clone_size: -
cdr3_nt: TGTGCCAGCAGCGCCCCCCCCCAGGCCCAGTACTTC
cdr3_aa: CASSAPPQAQYF

j_call: TRBJ2-3
d_call: -
cdr3_length: 14
v_call: TRBV29-1
clone_size: -
cdr3_nt: TGCAGCGTTGTAACTGGAGTTTACACAGATACGCAGTATTTT
cdr3_aa: CSVVTGVYTDTQYF

j_call: TRBJ2-5
d_call: TRBD2
cdr3_length: 16
v_call: TRBV7-2
clone_size: once
cdr3_nt: TGTGCCAGCAGCTTGGGGCTAGCGGGGGTTCGGGAGACCCAGTACTTC
cdr3_aa: CASSLGLAGVRETQYF

j_call: TRBJ1-1
d_call: -
cdr3_length: 13
v_call: TRBV29-1
clone_size: -
cdr3_nt: TGCAGCGCCTTGGGTCGGGATTACACTGAAGCTTTCTTT
cdr3_aa: CSALGRDYTEAFF

j_call: TRBJ1-3
d_call: -
cdr3_length: 14
v_call: TRBV30
clone_size: once
cdr3_nt: TGTGCCTGGACCCATCTTGCCTCTGGAAACACCATATATTTT
cdr3_aa: CAWTHLASGNTIYF

j_call: TRBJ2-2
d_call: -
cdr3_length: 16
v_call: TRBV29-1
clone_size: -
cdr3_nt: TGCAGCGTTAGTACAGCTTTTATCCCTGACACCGGGGAGCTGTTTTTT
cdr3_aa: CSVSTAFIPDTGELFF

j_call: TRBJ1-2
d_call: TRBD1
cdr3_length: 13
v_call: TRBV5-4
clone_size: few
cdr3_nt: TGTGCCAGCAGCACGGGACAGGACTATGGCTACACCTTC
cdr3_aa: CASSTGQDYGYTF

j_call: TRBJ2-5
d_call: TRBD2
cdr3_length: 16
v_call: TRBV5-6
clone_size: -
cdr3_nt: TGTGCCAGCAGCCTGAGGGGGACTAGTGGGGCAGAGACCCAGTACTTC
cdr3_aa: CASSLRGTSGAETQYF

j_call: TRBJ2-7
d_call: TRBD1
cdr3_length: 15
v_call: TRBV29-1
clone_size: few
cdr3_nt: TGCAGCGTGTCCGCGAGGGCAGGGGGCTCATACGAGCAGTACTTC
cdr3_aa: CSVSARAGGSYEQYF

j_call: TRBJ2-3
d_call: -
cdr3_length: 16
v_call: TRBV13
clone_size: -
cdr3_nt: TGTGCCAGCAGCTTAGGAGCAGGGAGAGGTACAGATACGCAGTATTTT
cdr3_aa: CASSLGAGRGTDTQYF

j_call: TRBJ1-2
d_call: TRBD1
cdr3_length: 16
v_call: TRBV11-2
clone_size: -
cdr3_nt: TGTGCCAGCAGTTATTTTACAGGGGGCGGCAGATATGGCTACACCTTC
cdr3_aa: CASSYFTGGGRYGYTF

j_call: TRBJ2-7
d_call: -
cdr3_length: 13
v_call: TRBV7-8
clone_size: -
cdr3_nt: TGTGCCAGCAGCTTATCCAGGACCCACGAGCAGTACTTC
cdr3_aa: CASSLSRTHEQYF

j_call: TRBJ2-7
d_call: -
cdr3_length: 12
v_call: TRBV15
clone_size: -
cdr3_nt: TGTGCCACCAGCAGAGGCGAGGCCGAGCAGTACTTC
cdr3_aa: CATSRGEAEQYF

j_call: TRBJ1-2
d_call: TRBD1
cdr3_length: 13
v_call: TRBV5-4
clone_size: -
cdr3_nt: TGTGCCAGCAGCTCGACAGGGCCCTATGGCTACACCTTC
cdr3_aa: CASSSTGPYGYTF

j_call: TRBJ2-1
d_call: -
cdr3_length: 16
v_call: TRBV4-1
clone_size: -
cdr3_nt: TGCGCCAGCAGCCAACCTGGAAAAAGCTCCTACAATGAGCAGTTCTTC
cdr3_aa: CASSQPGKSSYNEQFF

j_call: TRBJ1-2
d_call: -
cdr3_length: 13
v_call: TRBV2
clone_size: -
cdr3_nt: TGTGCCAGCAGTGAATATAGAGGGAATGGCTACACCTTC
cdr3_aa: CASSEYRGNGYTF

j_call: TRBJ2-2
d_call: -
cdr3_length: 15
v_call: TRBV7-9
clone_size: -
cdr3_nt: TGTGCCAGCAGTCCGGGACACCCTAACACCGGGGAGCTGTTTTTT
cdr3_aa: CASSPGHPNTGELFF

j_call: TRBJ2-1
d_call: -
cdr3_length: 13
v_call: TRBV7-7
clone_size: -
cdr3_nt: TGTGCCAGCAGCCTTGGGTCACAGCGGGAGCAGTTCTTC
cdr3_aa: CASSLGSQREQFF

j_call: TRBJ1-1
d_call: -
cdr3_length: 13
v_call: TRBV19
clone_size: few
cdr3_nt: TGTGCCAGTAGTGATAGGGGGAACACTGAAGCTTTCTTT
cdr3_aa: CASSDRGNTEAFF

j_call: TRBJ2-2
d_call: -
cdr3_length: 15
v_call: TRBV27
clone_size: -
cdr3_nt: TGTGCCAGCAGTCCCCTCTGGAGCTTCACCGGGGAGCTGTTTTTT
cdr3_aa: CASSPLWSFTGELFF

j_call: TRBJ2-5
d_call: -
cdr3_length: 13
v_call: TRBV7-2
clone_size: -
cdr3_nt: TGTGCCAGCAGCTTACAGACCAAGAGCACCCAGTACTTC
cdr3_aa: CASSLQTKSTQYF

j_call: TRBJ1-1
d_call: -
cdr3_length: 17
v_call: TRBV30
clone_size: -
cdr3_nt: TGTGCCTGGAGCAGGGTCCGGACAGCGTTCATGAACACTGAAGCTTTCTTT
cdr3_aa: CAWSRVRTAFMNTEAFF

j_call: TRBJ2-2
d_call: TRBD1
cdr3_length: 13
v_call: TRBV11-2
clone_size: -
cdr3_nt: TGTGCCAGCAGTGACAGGGTTAACGGGGAGCTGTTTTTT
cdr3_aa: CASSDRVNGELFF

j_call: TRBJ2-3
d_call: TRBD2
cdr3_length: 14
v_call: TRBV27
clone_size: -
cdr3_nt: TGTGCCAGCAGTTTACAAAGCGGGGGGGATACGCAGTATTTT
cdr3_aa: CASSLQSGGDTQYF

j_call: TRBJ1-1
d_call: TRBD1
cdr3_length: 16
v_call: TRBV5-4
clone_size: few
cdr3_nt: TGTGCCAGCAGCAAGGGGACAGGGGGCATGAACACTGAAGCTTTCTTT
cdr3_aa: CASSKGTGGMNTEAFF

j_call: TRBJ1-1
d_call: TRBD1
cdr3_length: 11
v_call: TRBV30
clone_size: -
cdr3_nt: TGTGCCTGGACGACAGGGAGGTGGGCTTTCTTT
cdr3_aa: CAWTTGRWAFF

j_call: TRBJ1-5
d_call: -
cdr3_length: 15
v_call: TRBV10-3
clone_size: -
cdr3_nt: TGTGCCATCAGTGAAGGGGGGCTAAGCAATCAGCCCCAGCATTTT
cdr3_aa: CAISEGGLSNQPQHF

j_call: TRBJ1-2
d_call: -
cdr3_length: 15
v_call: TRBV5-6
clone_size: -
cdr3_nt: TGTGCCAGCAGCCACCCCCAGAGGCAGAGCTATGGCTACACCTTC
cdr3_aa: CASSHPQRQSYGYTF

j_call: TRBJ1-2
d_call: TRBD1
cdr3_length: 13
v_call: TRBV29-1
clone_size: -
cdr3_nt: TGCAGCGTTAAGACAGGGGGCTCCTATGGCTACACCTTC
cdr3_aa: CSVKTGGSYGYTF

j_call: TRBJ1-2
d_call: -
cdr3_length: 15
v_call: TRBV30
clone_size: -
cdr3_nt: TGTGCCTGGAGTGTACAAGCAGGGCGAATATATGGCTACACCTTC
cdr3_aa: CAWSVQAGRIYGYTF

j_call: TRBJ1-2
d_call: -
cdr3_length: 16
v_call: TRBV25-1
clone_size: few
cdr3_nt: TGTGCCAGCAGCCAATCAGCCCGACCTCTGGACTATGGCTACACCTTC
cdr3_aa: CASSQSARPLDYGYTF

j_call: TRBJ2-3
d_call: -
cdr3_length: 12
v_call: TRBV5-1
clone_size: -
cdr3_nt: TGCGCCAGCAGCTTGGTCTCCGATACGCAGTATTTT
cdr3_aa: CASSLVSDTQYF

j_call: TRBJ1-4
d_call: TRBD1
cdr3_length: 15
v_call: TRBV6-5
clone_size: -
cdr3_nt: TGTGCCAGCGCGTCCCCGGACAGGGGTGATGAAAAACTGTTTTTT
cdr3_aa: CASASPDRGDEKLFF

j_call: TRBJ1-4
d_call: TRBD1
cdr3_length: 13
v_call: TRBV19
clone_size: -
cdr3_nt: TGTGCCACCAACCGGGACAGGGGTGAAAAACTGTTTTTT
cdr3_aa: CATNRDRGEKLFF

j_call: TRBJ1-1
d_call: -
cdr3_length: 12
v_call: TRBV9
clone_size: once
cdr3_nt: TGTGCCAGCAAGGGGACCGGAGGTGACGCTTTCTTT
cdr3_aa: CASKGTGGDAFF

j_call: TRBJ1-1
d_call: TRBD1
cdr3_length: 14
v_call: TRBV25-1
clone_size: few
cdr3_nt: TGTGCCAGCAGTGTAGGGGGCAGAGGGACTGAAGCTTTCTTT
cdr3_aa: CASSVGGRGTEAFF